These 17 T cell receptor beta chains share one sample of origin, sequenced in a study of T cell changes during pregnancy in multiple sclerosis. Only in-frame clones appear in the TCRdb table, and some are missing; sequencing was by immunoSEQ multiplex PCR. The table lists roughly 35,000 clones, roughly 92% of them singletons. Source: CD4+ T cells from peripheral blood mononuclear cells, taken in the third trimester of pregnancy. These receptors were collected from a female donor in good health, enrolled as a control in a pregnancy study.

This rearrangement joins TRBV11-2 to TRBJ2-3; 8 nucleotides agree with TRBD1. Germline V gene lookup returns CDR1 SGHAT and CDR2 FQNNGV. This CDR3 region has 12 residues. J gave up 8 bases and V 5 bases, and 3 bases lay outside the gene matches. The CDR3 spells CASSPGQGTQYF. In DNA, the CDR3 is TGTGCCAGCAGCCCAGGACAGGGTACGCAGTATTTT.

The V gene is TRBV28, the J gene TRBJ1-3; D is ambiguous. This CDR3 spans 13 amino acids. Germline CDR1 reads MDHEN; CDR2 reads SYDVKM. Trimming took off 7 bases at V and 3 bases at J, with 10 bases between the two ends. The CDR3 DNA sequence: TGTGCCAGCACCGGCGGGGTTGGAAACACCATATATTTT. This translates into CASTGGVGNTIYF.

The chain combines TRBV18 with TRBJ1-5; D is possibly TRBD1 (5 bases). V was shortened by 6 bases and J by 6 bases, with 12 bases between the two germline ends. Per the germline V gene, CDR1 is KGHSH and CDR2 is LQKENI. There are 13 residues in the CDR3. Written as DNA, the CDR3 is TGTGCCAGCTCTCCTGACAGACCTCAGCCCCAGCATTTT. It codes for CASSPDRPQPQHF.

The chain uses TRBV6-5 and TRBJ1-2; no clear D gene. The CDR3 spans 15 residues. Germline V gene sequence: CDR1 MNHEY, CDR2 SVGAGI. V lost 0 bases, J lost 8 bases, and 16 bases lay in between. The CDR3: CASSYSILHQWGYTF. In DNA form, the CDR3 reads TGTGCCAGCAGTTACTCGATTCTGCATCAGTGGGGCTACACCTTC.

The V call is TRBV11-2, the J call TRBJ1-5; no clear D. Germline CDR1 SGHAT, CDR2 FQNNGV. CDR3 length equals 16 residues. V lost 5 bases and J lost 0, with 14 bases in between. The CDR3 DNA reads as TGTGCCAGCAGCCGGGGATCGGGGAATAGCAATCAGCCCCAGCATTTT. Its translation: CASSRGSGNSNQPQHF.

The CDR3 spells CASSDYLPLGAAYNSNQPQHF. DNA of the CDR3: TGTGCCAGCAGTGACTACCTACCACTGGGCGCTGCATATAATAGCAATCAGCCCCAGCATTTT. V and J are TRBV6-4 and TRBJ1-5; D call uncertain. Germline lookup yields CDR1 MRHNA and CDR2 SNTAGT. V was pared by 1 base and J by 0 bases, with 25 bases between. CDR3 length: 21 amino acids.

The chain has TRBV18 and TRBJ1-4; D gene ambiguous. Germline V gives CDR1 KGHSH, CDR2 LQKENI. With 3 bases removed from V and 10 bases from J, the gap between germline ends came to 12 bases. The CDR3 loop spans 13 amino acids. In DNA, the CDR3 is TGTGCCAGCTCACCCACAAGTCTTGGAAAACTGTTTTTT. Its translation: CASSPTSLGKLFF.

This chain uses TRBV6-5 with TRBJ1-2; D is perhaps TRBD1 (6 bases). The V end lost 4 bases, the J end lost 2 bases, and 11 bases lay between the germline ends. The CDR3 length is 14 residues. Per germline, CDR1 MNHEY and CDR2 SVGAGI. DNA of the CDR3: TGTGCCAGCAGTTCCACCCAGGGGAACTATGGCTACACCTTC. This translates into CASSSTQGNYGYTF.

The rearrangement joins TRBV28 to TRBJ2-1; a possible D gene is TRBD1 (5 bases). This CDR3 is built from 15 residues. The germline gives CDR1 MDHEN, CDR2 SYDVKM. V was pared by 6 bases and J by 3 bases, with 15 bases between. This CDR3 is CASRSQAPDYNEQFF. The CDR3 nucleotides are TGTGCCAGCAGGTCACAGGCCCCCGACTACAATGAGCAGTTCTTC.

This sequence joins TRBV30 and TRBJ1-2; the D is unclear. Germline V gene lookup returns CDR1 GTSNPN and CDR2 SVGIG (reference sequence). V lost 3 bases and J 5 bases, leaving 19 bases between the germline ends. CDR3 length equals 15 residues. The CDR3 DNA sequence: TGTGCCTGGAGCTCCCAGGCACCGGCCTCGTATGGCTACACCTTC. It translates to CAWSSQAPASYGYTF.

The V gene is TRBV7-2, the J gene TRBJ1-3; a possible D gene is TRBD1 (6 bases). The CDR3 extends over 14 amino acids. The V and J ends lost 1 base and 3 bases respectively, with 7 bases between them. Germline CDR1 SGHTA, CDR2 FQGNSA. In nucleotides, the CDR3 is TGTGCCAGCAGCTTAGGGACAGTTGGAAACACCATATATTTT. It encodes CASSLGTVGNTIYF.

V usage is TRBV30 and J usage is TRBJ1-3; tentative D call: TRBD1 (5 bases). V was pared by 8 bases and J by 0 bases, with 11 bases between. CDR3 length: 13 amino acids. The germline gives CDR1 GTSNPN, CDR2 SVGIG (reference sequence). The CDR3 loop is CAGQGNSGNTIYF. The CDR3 DNA reads TGTGCCGGGCAGGGTAACTCTGGAAACACCATATATTTT.

The genes are TRBV7-2 and TRBJ1-5; maybe TRBD1 (6 bases). The CDR3 totals 14 residues. Germline CDR1 is SGHTA and CDR2 is FQGNSA. Trimming pared 3 bases from V and 3 bases from J, leaving 9 bases between. This chain's CDR3 is CASSLGHNNQPQHF. Here the CDR3 DNA reads TGTGCCAGCAGCTTGGGACATAACAATCAGCCCCAGCATTTT.

The rearrangement joins TRBV5-1 to TRBJ1-2; TRBD1 agrees at 9 bases. Trimming removed 1 base from V and 6 bases from J; junction bases left unmatched: 7. Per germline, CDR1 SGHRS and CDR2 YFSETQ. CDR3 length: 15 amino acids. The CDR3 here is CASSLSGTGTHGYTF. In DNA form, the CDR3 reads TGCGCCAGCAGCTTGAGTGGGACAGGGACCCATGGCTACACCTTC.

The genes are TRBV7-2 and TRBJ2-7, with a weak D call TRBD2 (6 bases). The CDR3 contains 14 residues. Deletions cut 0 bases from V and 4 bases from J, with 10 bases between. CDR1 is SGHTA and CDR2 is FQGNSA in the germline V gene. The CDR3 sequence: CASSLARLGYEQYF. Written as DNA, the CDR3 is TGTGCCAGCAGCTTAGCACGACTAGGATACGAGCAGTACTTC.

The chain recombines TRBV5-1 with TRBJ2-3; 12 bases are a match to TRBD2. J lost 6 bases, V lost 0 bases, and 5 bases had no gene match. This CDR3 has 16 residues. In germline, CDR1 is SGHRS, CDR2 YFSETQ. The CDR3 coding sequence is TGCGCCAGCAGCTTGGGGCTAGCGGGGGGGATGGATACGCAGTATTTT. It yields the protein CASSLGLAGGMDTQYF.

This sequence joins TRBV7-2 and TRBJ2-5, with D possibly being TRBD1 or TRBD2 (6 bases each). Germline lookup yields CDR1 SGHTA and CDR2 FQGNSA. The V and J ends lost 5 bases and 5 bases respectively, with 15 bases between them. The CDR3 contains 14 residues. For the CDR3, the DNA is TGTGCCAGCAGCGTAGGGGGGCCCTGGGAGACCCAGTACTTC. Translated: CASSVGGPWETQYF.